This TCR beta chain appears in the sequencing data of a study of human T cells and chemical hapten exposure. TCRdb passed the RACE reads through MiXCR, listing each CDR3 protein once. Of 330,000 or so distinct CDR3 sequences listed, about 6% were seen once; the top ten hold about 5.6%. Germline V gives CDR1 DFQATT, CDR2 SNEGSKA (reference sequence). The CDR3 has 15 amino acids. V was clipped by 5 bases and J by 0 bases; unmatched bases: 8. Time point reported: patch test 2, 6 weeks after DPC sensitization. The treatment here: therapeutic diphenylcyclopropenone sensitization with weekly scalp DPC. A few counts support this clonotype.

The chain has TRBV20-1 and TRBJ2-7; 9 positions match TRBD1. The sample here was whole blood, taken in connection with sensitization to the hapten diphenylcyclopropenone (DPC). The TCR was taken from a young woman with alopecia areata. Some clones in this sample may be carry-over from other donors' samples. DNA of the CDR3: TGCAGTGCTCCCTGGGGGACAGGGAGCTCCTACGAGCAGTACTTC. This encodes CSAPWGTGSSYEQYF.